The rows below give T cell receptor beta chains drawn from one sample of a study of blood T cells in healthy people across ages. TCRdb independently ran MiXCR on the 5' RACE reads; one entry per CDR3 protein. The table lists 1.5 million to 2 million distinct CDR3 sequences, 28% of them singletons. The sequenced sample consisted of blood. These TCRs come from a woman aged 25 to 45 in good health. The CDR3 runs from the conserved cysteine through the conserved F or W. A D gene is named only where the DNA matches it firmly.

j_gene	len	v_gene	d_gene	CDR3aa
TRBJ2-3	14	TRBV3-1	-	CASSQPTRLHTQYF
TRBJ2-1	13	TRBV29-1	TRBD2	CSMSGRFYNEQFF
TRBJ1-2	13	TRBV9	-	CAGSVKPGDGYTF
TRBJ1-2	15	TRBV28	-	CASSRSSPGFYGYTF
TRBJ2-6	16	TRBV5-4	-	CASSLDWAGGANVLTF
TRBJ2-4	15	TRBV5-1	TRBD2	CASSLSGGLDDIQYF
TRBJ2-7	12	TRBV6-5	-	CASSYEGDEQYF
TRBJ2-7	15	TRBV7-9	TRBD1	CASSSPDRGSYEQYF
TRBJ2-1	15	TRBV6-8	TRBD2	CANYFPGLAGVEQFF
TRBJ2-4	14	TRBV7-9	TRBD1	CASSLGQGIYIQYF
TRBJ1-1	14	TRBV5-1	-	CASSLAYLSGEAFF
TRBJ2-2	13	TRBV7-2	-	CASSLNQGRERFF
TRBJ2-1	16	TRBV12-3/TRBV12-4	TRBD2	CASSTTWGGGYNEQFF
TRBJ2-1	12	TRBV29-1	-	CSGQTAYNEQFF
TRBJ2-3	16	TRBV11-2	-	CASTQLSGTSTDTQYF
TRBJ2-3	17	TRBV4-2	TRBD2	CASSQEVLGGIPDTQYF
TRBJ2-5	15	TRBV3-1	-	CASSQDFASEETQYF
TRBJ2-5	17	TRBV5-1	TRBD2	CASSFTLRLAGRETQYF
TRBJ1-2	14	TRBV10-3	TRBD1	CAISEGQGAFGYTF
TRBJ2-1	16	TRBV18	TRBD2	CASSPPLSGTYNEQFF
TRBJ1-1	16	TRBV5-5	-	CASSLTDRLVRTEAFF
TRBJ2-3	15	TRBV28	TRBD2	CASSRSSGGLDTQYF
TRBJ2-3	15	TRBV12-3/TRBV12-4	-	CASSPWRSSTDTQYF
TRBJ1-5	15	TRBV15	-	CATSRDRHSNQPQHF
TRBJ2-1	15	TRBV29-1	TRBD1	CSVMGQVVTTYEQFF
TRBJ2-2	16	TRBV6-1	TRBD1	CASTRRQGEGTGELFF
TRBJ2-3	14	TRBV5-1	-	CASSLWLSTDTQYF
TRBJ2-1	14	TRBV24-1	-	CATRMNAPGDEQFF
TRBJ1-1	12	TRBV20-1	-	CSAQDGNTEAFF
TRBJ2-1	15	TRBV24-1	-	CATSDSGGNYNEQFF
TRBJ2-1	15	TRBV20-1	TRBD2	CSARDGGGDKNEQFF
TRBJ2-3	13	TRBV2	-	CAIPRTSTDTQYF
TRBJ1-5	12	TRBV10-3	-	CAVGDSNQPQHF
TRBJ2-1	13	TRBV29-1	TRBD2	CSVGGRARDEQFF
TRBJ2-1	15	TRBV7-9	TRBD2	CASSATSGVGNEQFF
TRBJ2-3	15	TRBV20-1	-	CSARDPGFSTDTQYF
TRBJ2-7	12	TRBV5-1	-	CASSLELGEQYF